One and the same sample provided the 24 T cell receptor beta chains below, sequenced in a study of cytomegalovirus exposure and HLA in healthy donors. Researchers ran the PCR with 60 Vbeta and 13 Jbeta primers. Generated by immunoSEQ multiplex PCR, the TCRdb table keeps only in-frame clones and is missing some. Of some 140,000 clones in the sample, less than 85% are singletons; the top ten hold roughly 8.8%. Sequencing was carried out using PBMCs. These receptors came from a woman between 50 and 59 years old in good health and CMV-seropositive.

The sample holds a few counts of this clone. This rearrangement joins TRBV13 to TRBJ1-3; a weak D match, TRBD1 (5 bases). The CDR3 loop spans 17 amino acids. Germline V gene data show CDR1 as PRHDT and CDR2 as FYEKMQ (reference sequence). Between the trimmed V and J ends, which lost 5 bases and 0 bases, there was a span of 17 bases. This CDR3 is CASSPPGGEYSGNTIYF. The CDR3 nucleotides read TGTGCCAGCAGCCCCCCCGGGGGAGAGTACTCTGGAAACACCATATATTTT.

The CDR3 region is CASSLAGGGTDTQYF. The CDR3 DNA reads TGTGCCAGCAGCTTGGCGGGCGGGGGCACAGATACGCAGTATTTT. The chain has TRBV5-6 and TRBJ2-3, with D perhaps matching TRBD2 (6 bases). Germline V gene data show CDR1 as SGHDT and CDR2 as YYEEEE. The CDR3 runs to 15 residues. Trimming removed 0 bases from V and 1 base from J, with 9 bases in between.

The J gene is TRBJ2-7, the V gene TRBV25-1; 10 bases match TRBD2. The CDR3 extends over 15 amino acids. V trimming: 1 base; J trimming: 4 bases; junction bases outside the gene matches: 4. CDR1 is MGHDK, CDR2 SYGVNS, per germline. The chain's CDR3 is CASSESTSGVYEQYF. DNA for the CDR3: TGTGCCAGCAGTGAATCCACTAGCGGGGTTTACGAGCAGTACTTC.

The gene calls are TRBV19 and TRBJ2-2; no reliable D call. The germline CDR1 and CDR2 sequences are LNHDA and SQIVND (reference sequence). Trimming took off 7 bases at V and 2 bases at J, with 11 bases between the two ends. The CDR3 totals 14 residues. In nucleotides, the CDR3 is TGTGCCAGTACCGACATGGCCAACACCGGGGAGCTGTTTTTT. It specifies CASTDMANTGELFF. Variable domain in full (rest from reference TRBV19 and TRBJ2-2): DGGITQSPKYLFRKEGQNVTLSCEQNLNHDAMYWYRQDPGQGLRLIYYSQIVNDFQKGDIAEGYSVSREKKESFPLTVTSAQKNPTAFYLCASTDMANTGELFFGEGSRLTVL.

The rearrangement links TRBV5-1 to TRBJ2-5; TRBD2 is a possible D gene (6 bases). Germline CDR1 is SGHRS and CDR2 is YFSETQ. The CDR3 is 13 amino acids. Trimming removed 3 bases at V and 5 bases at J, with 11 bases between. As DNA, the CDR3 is TGCGCCAGCAGCTCGGCGGGGAGGGAGACCCAGTACTTC. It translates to CASSSAGRETQYF.

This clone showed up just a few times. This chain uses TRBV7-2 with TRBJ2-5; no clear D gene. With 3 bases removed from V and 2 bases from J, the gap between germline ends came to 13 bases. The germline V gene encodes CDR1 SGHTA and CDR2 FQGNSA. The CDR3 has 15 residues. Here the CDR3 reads CASSFSISVQETQYF. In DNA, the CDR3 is TGTGCCAGCAGCTTCAGTATCAGCGTTCAAGAGACCCAGTACTTC. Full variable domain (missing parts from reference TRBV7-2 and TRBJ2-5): GAGVSQSPSNKVTEKGKDVELRCDPISGHTALYWYRQSLGQGLEFLIYFQGNSAPDKSGLPSDRFSAERTGGSVSTLTIQRTQQEDSAVYLCASSFSISVQETQYFGPGTRLLVL.

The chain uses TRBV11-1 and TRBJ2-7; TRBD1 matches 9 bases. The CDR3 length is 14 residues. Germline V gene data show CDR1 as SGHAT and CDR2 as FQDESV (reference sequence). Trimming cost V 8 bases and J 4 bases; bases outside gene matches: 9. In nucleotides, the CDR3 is TGTGCCAGCGGGGAGCGGGACAGGGCATACGAGCAGTACTTC. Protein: CASGERDRAYEQYF.

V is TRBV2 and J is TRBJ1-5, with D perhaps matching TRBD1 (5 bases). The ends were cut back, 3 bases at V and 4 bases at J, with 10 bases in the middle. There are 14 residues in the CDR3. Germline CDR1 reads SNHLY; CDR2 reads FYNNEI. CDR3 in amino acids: CASSDQGGNQPQHF. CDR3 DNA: TGTGCCAGCAGTGATCAGGGTGGTAATCAGCCCCAGCATTTT.

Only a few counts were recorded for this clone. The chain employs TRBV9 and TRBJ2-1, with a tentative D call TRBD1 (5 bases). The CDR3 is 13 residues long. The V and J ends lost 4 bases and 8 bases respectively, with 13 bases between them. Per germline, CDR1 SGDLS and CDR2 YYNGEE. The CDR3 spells CASSPPWGDEQFF. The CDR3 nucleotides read TGTGCCAGCAGCCCCCCGTGGGGCGATGAGCAGTTCTTC.

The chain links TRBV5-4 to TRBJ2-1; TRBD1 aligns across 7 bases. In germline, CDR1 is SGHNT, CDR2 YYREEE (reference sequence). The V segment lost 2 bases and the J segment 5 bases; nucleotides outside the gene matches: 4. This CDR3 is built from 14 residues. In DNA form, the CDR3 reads TGTGCCAGCAGCTTCGGGACAGTTGACAATGAGCAGTTCTTC. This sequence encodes CASSFGTVDNEQFF. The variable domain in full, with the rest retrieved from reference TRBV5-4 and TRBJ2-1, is ETGVTQSPTHLIKTRGQQVTLRCSSQSGHNTVSWYQQALGQGPQFIFQYYREEENGRGNFPPRFSGLQFPNYSSELNVNALELDDSALYLCASSFGTVDNEQFFGPGTRLTVL.

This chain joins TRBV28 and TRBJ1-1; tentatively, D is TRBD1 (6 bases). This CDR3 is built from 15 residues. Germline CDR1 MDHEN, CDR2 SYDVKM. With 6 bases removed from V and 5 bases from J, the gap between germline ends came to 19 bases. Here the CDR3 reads CASSKLGGGGTEAFF. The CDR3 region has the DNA TGTGCCAGCAGCAAACTCGGGGGCGGGGGAACTGAAGCTTTCTTT. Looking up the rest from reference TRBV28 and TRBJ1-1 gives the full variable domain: DVKVTQSSRYLVKRTGEKVFLECVQDMDHENMFWYRQDPGLGLRLIYFSYDVKMKEKGDIPEGYSVSREKKERFSLILESASTNQTSMYLCASSKLGGGGTEAFFGQGTRLTVV.

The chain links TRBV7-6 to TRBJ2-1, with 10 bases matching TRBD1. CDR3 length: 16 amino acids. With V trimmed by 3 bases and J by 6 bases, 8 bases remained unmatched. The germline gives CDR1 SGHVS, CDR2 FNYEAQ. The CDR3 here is CASSLRAGTGVNEQFF. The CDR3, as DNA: TGTGCCAGCAGCTTGAGAGCCGGGACAGGGGTCAATGAGCAGTTCTTC.

The CDR3 protein is CASSQGVVRAAGRGYTF. Written as DNA, the CDR3 is TGTGCCAGCAGCCAAGGAGTTGTAAGGGCCGCAGGGCGAGGCTACACCTTC. The V gene is TRBV14, the J gene TRBJ1-2, with D perhaps TRBD1 (5 bases). CDR3 size: 17 residues. Germline CDR1 SGHDN, CDR2 FVKESK. V was trimmed by 1 base and J by 8 bases, leaving 23 bases between them.

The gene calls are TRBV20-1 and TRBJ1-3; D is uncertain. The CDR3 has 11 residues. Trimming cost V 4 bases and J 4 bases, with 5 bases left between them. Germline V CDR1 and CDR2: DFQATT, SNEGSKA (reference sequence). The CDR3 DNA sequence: TGCAGTGCTAACTGGGGAAACACCATATATTTT. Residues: CSANWGNTIYF.

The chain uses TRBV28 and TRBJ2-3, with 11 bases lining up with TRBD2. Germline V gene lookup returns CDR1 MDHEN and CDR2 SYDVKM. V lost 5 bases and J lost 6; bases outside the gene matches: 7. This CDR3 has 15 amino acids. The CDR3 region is CASSLAGGGSDTQYF. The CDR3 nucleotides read TGTGCCAGCAGTCTAGCGGGGGGTGGTTCTGATACGCAGTATTTT.

The CDR3 is CASMSHALEDEKLFF. The CDR3 DNA reads TGTGCCAGCATGTCCCACGCATTAGAGGATGAAAAACTGTTTTTT. J is TRBJ1-4 and V is TRBV27; D uncertain. The ends were cut back, 7 bases at V and 6 bases at J, with 18 bases in the middle. CDR3 length equals 15 residues. Germline values: CDR1 MNHEY, CDR2 SMNVEV (reference sequence).

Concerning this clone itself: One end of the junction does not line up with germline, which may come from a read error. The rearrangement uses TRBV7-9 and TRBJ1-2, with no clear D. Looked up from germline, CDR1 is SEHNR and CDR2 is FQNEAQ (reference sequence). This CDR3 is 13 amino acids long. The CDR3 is CSSNQRVEGGYTF. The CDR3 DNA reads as TGTTCCAGCAACCAGCGGGTCGAGGGTGGCTACACCTTC.

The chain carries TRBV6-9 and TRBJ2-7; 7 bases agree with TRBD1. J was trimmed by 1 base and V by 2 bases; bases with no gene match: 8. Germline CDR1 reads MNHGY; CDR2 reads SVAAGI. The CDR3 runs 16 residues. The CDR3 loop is CASSYNGRGKSYEQYF. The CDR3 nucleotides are TGTGCCAGCAGTTATAATGGCAGGGGGAAATCCTACGAGCAGTACTTC.

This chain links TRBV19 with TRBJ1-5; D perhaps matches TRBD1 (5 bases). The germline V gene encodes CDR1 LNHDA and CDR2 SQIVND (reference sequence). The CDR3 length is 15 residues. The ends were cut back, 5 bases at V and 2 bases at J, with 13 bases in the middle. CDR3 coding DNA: TGTGCCAGTAGTTTGGGGGGTGCGGGCAATCAGCCCCAGCATTTT. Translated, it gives CASSLGGAGNQPQHF.

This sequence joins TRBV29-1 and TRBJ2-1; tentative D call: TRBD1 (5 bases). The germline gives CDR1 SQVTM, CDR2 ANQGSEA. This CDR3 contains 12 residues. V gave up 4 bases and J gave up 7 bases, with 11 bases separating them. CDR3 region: CSVGQGWNEQFF. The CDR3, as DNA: TGCAGCGTTGGGCAGGGTTGGAATGAGCAGTTCTTC.

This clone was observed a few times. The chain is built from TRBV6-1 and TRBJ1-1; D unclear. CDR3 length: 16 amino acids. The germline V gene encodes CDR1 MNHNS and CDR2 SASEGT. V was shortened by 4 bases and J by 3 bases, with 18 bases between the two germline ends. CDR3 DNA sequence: TGTGCCAGCAGTGGCTATTTGAGGGTGAGGGACACTGAAGCTTTCTTT. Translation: CASSGYLRVRDTEAFF.

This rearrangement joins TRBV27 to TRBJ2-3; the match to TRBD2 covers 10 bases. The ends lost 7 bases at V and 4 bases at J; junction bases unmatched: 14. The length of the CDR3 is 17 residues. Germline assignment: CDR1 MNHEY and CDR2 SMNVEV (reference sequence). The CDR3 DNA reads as TGTGCCAGCAACGAGTCGAGCGGGGGGGATGAAGCAGATACGCAGTATTTT. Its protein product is CASNESSGGDEADTQYF.

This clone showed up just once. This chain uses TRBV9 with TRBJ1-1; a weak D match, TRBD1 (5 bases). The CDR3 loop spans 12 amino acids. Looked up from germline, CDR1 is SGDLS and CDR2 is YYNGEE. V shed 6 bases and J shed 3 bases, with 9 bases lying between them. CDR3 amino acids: CASKGRYTEAFF. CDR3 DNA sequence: TGTGCCAGCAAGGGGAGGTACACTGAAGCTTTCTTT.

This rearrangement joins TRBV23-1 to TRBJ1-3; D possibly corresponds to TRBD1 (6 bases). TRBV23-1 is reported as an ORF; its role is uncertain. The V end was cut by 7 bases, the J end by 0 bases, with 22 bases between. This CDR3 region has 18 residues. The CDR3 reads CASNEDRRTPFSGNTIYF. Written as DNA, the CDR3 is TGCGCCAGCAACGAAGACAGGCGCACGCCCTTCTCTGGAAACACCATATATTTT.